A selection of T cell receptor beta chains follows, all from one sample in a study of blood T cell repertoires in COVID-19. The data were produced by immunoSEQ multiplex PCR, yet TCRdb's version contains in-frame clones alone and is incomplete. The sample consists of 200,000 or so clones, about 80% of them appearing once. Sequenced: peripheral blood. Source of these receptors: a human donor with acute or convalescent COVID-19. The donor label of this sample is uncertain. CDR3s include the opening cysteine and the closing phenylalanine or tryptophan. The order of the fields is clone size, J gene, V gene, D gene, CDR3 protein, CDR3 DNA. The D gene is left open where the match is weak. Size is omitted from some rows. Given values are once, few, many or a class for expanded clones.

clone_size: .; j_call: TRBJ2-1; v_call: TRBV18; d_call: TRBD2; cdr3_aa: CASSPGWLAGGSSYNEQFF; cdr3_nt: TGTGCCAGCTCACCAGGGTGGCTAGCGGGAGGGAGCTCCTACAATGAGCAGTTCTTC
clone_size: few; j_call: TRBJ2-7; v_call: TRBV6-1; d_call: TRBD2; cdr3_aa: CASSGGPSGLTYEQYF; cdr3_nt: TGTGCCAGCAGTGGAGGCCCTAGCGGGCTAACCTACGAGCAGTACTTC
clone_size: .; j_call: TRBJ1-1; v_call: TRBV9; d_call: .; cdr3_aa: CASSGDRNTEAFF; cdr3_nt: TGTGCCAGCAGCGGTGACAGGAACACTGAAGCTTTCTTT
clone_size: .; j_call: TRBJ1-2; v_call: TRBV30; d_call: .; cdr3_aa: CALPGGGRDVSSNYGYTF; cdr3_nt: TGTGCCTTACCGGGGGGGGGCCGGGACGTTTCTTCTAACTATGGCTACACCTTC
clone_size: .; j_call: TRBJ2-7; v_call: TRBV12-3/TRBV12-4; d_call: .; cdr3_aa: CASSKTGSGEQYF; cdr3_nt: TGTGCCAGCAGTAAGACAGGCTCCGGCGAGCAGTACTTC
clone_size: .; j_call: TRBJ1-1; v_call: TRBV23-1; d_call: .; cdr3_aa: CASSSQVHRTFHTEAFF; cdr3_nt: TGCGCCAGCAGTTCACAGGTCCACAGAACCTTCCACACTGAAGCTTTCTTT
clone_size: .; j_call: TRBJ1-2; v_call: TRBV7-9; d_call: .; cdr3_aa: CASSLGDTSNYGYTF; cdr3_nt: TGTGCCAGCAGCTTAGGAGATACGAGCAACTATGGCTACACCTTC
clone_size: .; j_call: TRBJ2-7; v_call: TRBV28; d_call: .; cdr3_aa: CASSFTGTIYEQYF; cdr3_nt: TGTGCCAGCAGTTTCACCGGGACAATCTACGAGCAGTACTTC
clone_size: .; j_call: TRBJ2-5; v_call: TRBV5-4; d_call: .; cdr3_aa: CASSLPGKAGETQYF; cdr3_nt: TGTGCCAGCAGCTTGCCCGGAAAGGCAGGGGAGACCCAGTACTTC
clone_size: .; j_call: TRBJ2-4; v_call: TRBV19; d_call: TRBD2; cdr3_aa: CASSGTSVPEEAKNIQYF; cdr3_nt: TGTGCCAGTAGCGGGACTAGCGTCCCCGAGGAGGCCAAAAACATTCAGTACTTC
clone_size: .; j_call: TRBJ2-6; v_call: TRBV28; d_call: .; cdr3_aa: CASTPGEESGANVLTF; cdr3_nt: TGTGCCAGCACCCCGGGGGAGGAATCTGGGGCCAACGTCCTGACTTTC
clone_size: .; j_call: TRBJ2-2; v_call: TRBV6-2/TRBV6-3; d_call: TRBD2; cdr3_aa: CASSHGTINTGELFF; cdr3_nt: TGTGCCAGCAGCCACGGGACTATTAACACCGGGGAGCTGTTTTTT
clone_size: .; j_call: TRBJ1-2; v_call: TRBV7-3; d_call: TRBD1; cdr3_aa: CASSPDRGYNGYTF; cdr3_nt: TGTGCCAGCAGCCCGGACAGGGGATATAATGGCTACACCTTC
clone_size: .; j_call: TRBJ2-3; v_call: TRBV7-8; d_call: .; cdr3_aa: CASSLGAGHNTQYF; cdr3_nt: TGTGCCAGCAGCTTAGGAGCAGGGCATAATACGCAGTATTTT
clone_size: .; j_call: TRBJ1-2; v_call: TRBV24-1; d_call: .; cdr3_aa: CATSDMGHPLRYTF; cdr3_nt: TGTGCCACCAGTGACATGGGCCACCCCCTACGCTACACCTTC
clone_size: .; j_call: TRBJ2-1; v_call: TRBV7-9; d_call: TRBD2; cdr3_aa: CASRPTSGYNEQFF; cdr3_nt: TGTGCCAGCAGACCGACTAGCGGGTACAATGAGCAGTTCTTC
clone_size: .; j_call: TRBJ2-5; v_call: TRBV19; d_call: TRBD2; cdr3_aa: CASSGLAGSGTQYF; cdr3_nt: TGTGCCAGTTCGGGACTAGCGGGGTCCGGTACCCAGTACTTC
clone_size: .; j_call: TRBJ2-5; v_call: TRBV5-1; d_call: TRBD2; cdr3_aa: CASSSGLAAETQYF; cdr3_nt: TGCGCCAGCAGCTCCGGACTAGCAGCAGAGACCCAGTACTTC
clone_size: .; j_call: TRBJ1-1; v_call: TRBV12-3/TRBV12-4; d_call: .; cdr3_aa: CASSLRGGAEAFF; cdr3_nt: TGTGCCAGCAGTTTACGGGGGGGGGCTGAAGCTTTCTTT
clone_size: .; j_call: TRBJ2-6; v_call: TRBV5-1; d_call: TRBD1; cdr3_aa: CASSLTTGVSGANVLTF; cdr3_nt: TGCGCCAGCAGCCTGACTACAGGGGTCTCTGGGGCCAACGTCCTGACTTTC
clone_size: few; j_call: TRBJ2-2; v_call: TRBV3-1/TRBV3-2; d_call: TRBD2; cdr3_aa: CASSFGLAGNTGELFF; cdr3_nt: TGTGCCAGCAGCTTCGGACTAGCGGGGAACACCGGGGAGCTGTTTTTT
clone_size: .; j_call: TRBJ1-3; v_call: TRBV19; d_call: TRBD1; cdr3_aa: CASRPGQGSENTIYF; cdr3_nt: TGTGCCAGTAGGCCGGGACAGGGTAGCGAAAACACCATATATTTT
clone_size: few; j_call: TRBJ2-7; v_call: TRBV14; d_call: TRBD2; cdr3_aa: CASSPFKGSGSHEQYF; cdr3_nt: TGTGCCAGCAGCCCCTTCAAGGGTAGCGGGAGTCACGAGCAGTACTTC
clone_size: .; j_call: TRBJ1-6; v_call: TRBV7-8; d_call: TRBD1; cdr3_aa: CASSYAADRGSYNSPLHF; cdr3_nt: TGTGCCAGCAGCTACGCGGCGGACAGGGGCTCCTATAATTCACCCCTCCACTTT
clone_size: .; j_call: TRBJ1-5; v_call: TRBV29-1; d_call: .; cdr3_aa: CSVGELLQPQHF; cdr3_nt: TGCAGCGTTGGGGAGTTACTCCAGCCCCAGCATTTT
clone_size: once; j_call: TRBJ1-4; v_call: TRBV27; d_call: TRBD1; cdr3_aa: CASSLQGGEKLFF; cdr3_nt: TGTGCCAGCAGTTTACAGGGGGGTGAAAAACTGTTTTTT
clone_size: few; j_call: TRBJ2-7; v_call: TRBV30; d_call: .; cdr3_aa: CAWSGRTSGYEQYF; cdr3_nt: TGTGCCTGGAGTGGCCGGACAAGTGGCTACGAGCAGTACTTC
clone_size: .; j_call: TRBJ2-3; v_call: TRBV30; d_call: TRBD2; cdr3_aa: CAQRVAGGTDTQYF; cdr3_nt: TGTGCCCAAAGGGTAGCGGGAGGCACAGATACGCAGTATTTT
clone_size: few; j_call: TRBJ1-4; v_call: TRBV7-9; d_call: TRBD1; cdr3_aa: CASSSGTGLNEKLFF; cdr3_nt: TGTGCCAGCAGCTCCGGGACAGGCCTTAATGAAAAACTGTTTTTT